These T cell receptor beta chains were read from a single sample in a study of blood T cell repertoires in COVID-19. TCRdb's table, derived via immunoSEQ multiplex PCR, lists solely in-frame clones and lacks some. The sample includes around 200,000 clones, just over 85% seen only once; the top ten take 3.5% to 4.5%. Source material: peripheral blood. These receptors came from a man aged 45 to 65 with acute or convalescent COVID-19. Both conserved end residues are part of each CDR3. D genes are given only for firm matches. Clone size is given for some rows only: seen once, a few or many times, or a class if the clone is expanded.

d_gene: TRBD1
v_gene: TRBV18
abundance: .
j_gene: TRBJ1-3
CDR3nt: TGTGCCAGCTCACCAAGGGACAGGGGAAACACCATATATTTT
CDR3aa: CASSPRDRGNTIYF

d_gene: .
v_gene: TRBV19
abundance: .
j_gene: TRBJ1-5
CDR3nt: TGTGCCACCGAGGACAGATCGGGACAGCCCCAGCATTTT
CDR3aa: CATEDRSGQPQHF

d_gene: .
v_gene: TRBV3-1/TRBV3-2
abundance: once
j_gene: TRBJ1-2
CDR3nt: TGTGCCAGCAGCCTAGGCCAGGGCCTCTATGGCTACACCTTC
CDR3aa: CASSLGQGLYGYTF

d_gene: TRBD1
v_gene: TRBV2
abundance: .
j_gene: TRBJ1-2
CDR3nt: TGTGCCAGCAGTGGACAGGGTTATGGCTACACCTTC
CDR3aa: CASSGQGYGYTF

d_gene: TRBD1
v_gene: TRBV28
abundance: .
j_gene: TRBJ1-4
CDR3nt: TGTGCCAGCAGTTTGATAGGACAGGGGGTTAATGAAAAACTGTTTTTT
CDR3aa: CASSLIGQGVNEKLFF

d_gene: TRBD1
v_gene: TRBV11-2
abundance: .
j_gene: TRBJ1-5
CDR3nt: TGTGCCAGCAGCCAGGGACAGGGAGGGCCTAGCAATCAGCCCCAGCATTTT
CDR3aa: CASSQGQGGPSNQPQHF

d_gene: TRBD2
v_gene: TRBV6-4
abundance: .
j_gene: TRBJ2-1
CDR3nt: TGTGCCAGCAGCCGCGTTTTCCGTCTTGCGGGGGGTTACAATGAGCAGTTCTTC
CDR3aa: CASSRVFRLAGGYNEQFF

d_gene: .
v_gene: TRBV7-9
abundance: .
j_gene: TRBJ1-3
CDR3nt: TGTGCCAGCAGCTTAGGGCAGGAAAACTCTGGAAACACCATATATTTT
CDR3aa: CASSLGQENSGNTIYF

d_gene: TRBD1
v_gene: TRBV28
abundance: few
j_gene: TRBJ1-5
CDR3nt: TGTGCCAGCAGTTTCGGGACAGGGAATCAGCCCCAGCATTTT
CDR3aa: CASSFGTGNQPQHF

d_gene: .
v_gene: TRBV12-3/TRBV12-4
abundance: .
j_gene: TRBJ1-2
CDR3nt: TGTGCCAGCAGTTTGATAGACTATGGCTACACCTTC
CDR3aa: CASSLIDYGYTF

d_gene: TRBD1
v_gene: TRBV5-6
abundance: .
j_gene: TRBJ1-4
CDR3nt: TGTGCCAGCAGCGACAGGGGCCGGGATTCAACTAATGAAAAACTGTTTTTT
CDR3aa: CASSDRGRDSTNEKLFF

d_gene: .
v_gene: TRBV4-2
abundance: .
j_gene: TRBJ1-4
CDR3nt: TGTGCCAGCAGCCAAGATCTCTCCGGCCGTTACATTACTACAACTAATGAAAAACTGTTTTTT
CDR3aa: CASSQDLSGRYITTTNEKLFF

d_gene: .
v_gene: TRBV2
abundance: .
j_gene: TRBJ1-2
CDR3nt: TGTGCCAGCAGTTCCGGGGGGGCCTATGGCTACACCTTC
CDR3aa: CASSSGGAYGYTF

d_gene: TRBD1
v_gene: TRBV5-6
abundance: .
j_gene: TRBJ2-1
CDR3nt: TGTGCCAGCAGCTTCGTCAGACAGGGTTCCTACAATGAGCAGTTCTTC
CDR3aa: CASSFVRQGSYNEQFF

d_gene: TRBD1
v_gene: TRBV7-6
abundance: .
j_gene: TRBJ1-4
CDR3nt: TGTGCCAGCAGCTTAGTAGCCCGGGACAGGGTCCTCATTAATGAAAAACTGTTTTTT
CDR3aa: CASSLVARDRVLINEKLFF

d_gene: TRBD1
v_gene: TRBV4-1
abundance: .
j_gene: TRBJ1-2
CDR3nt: TGCGCCAGCAGCCAAGAAGGGGGGACAGTGAACTATGGCTACACCTTC
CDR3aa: CASSQEGGTVNYGYTF

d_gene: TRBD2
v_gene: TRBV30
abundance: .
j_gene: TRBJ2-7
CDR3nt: TGTGCCTGGAGTGGCGCTAGCGGGATACCTTACGAGCAGTACTTC
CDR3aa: CAWSGASGIPYEQYF

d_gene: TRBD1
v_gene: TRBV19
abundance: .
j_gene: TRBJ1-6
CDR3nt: TGTGCCAGTAGTACCCTTGACAGGGGCAGCTCCTATAATTCACCCCTCCACTTT
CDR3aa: CASSTLDRGSSYNSPLHF

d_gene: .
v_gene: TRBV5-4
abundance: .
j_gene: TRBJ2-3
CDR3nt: TGTGCCAGCAGCCCGGAGCTGAGCACAGATACGCAGTATTTT
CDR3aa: CASSPELSTDTQYF

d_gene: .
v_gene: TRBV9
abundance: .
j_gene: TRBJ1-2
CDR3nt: TGTGCCAGCAGCGTAGGAGCCCCTCAGGGCAACTATGGCTACACCTTC
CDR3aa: CASSVGAPQGNYGYTF

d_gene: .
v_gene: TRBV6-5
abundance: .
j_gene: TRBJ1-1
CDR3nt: TGTGCCAGCAGTCCCCCCGATGAGGGGAACACTGAAGCTTTCTTT
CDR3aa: CASSPPDEGNTEAFF

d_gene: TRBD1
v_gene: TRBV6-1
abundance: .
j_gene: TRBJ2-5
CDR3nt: TGTGCCAGCAGTGCCACCCGACAGGGGGGCTGGGAGACCCAGTACTTC
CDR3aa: CASSATRQGGWETQYF

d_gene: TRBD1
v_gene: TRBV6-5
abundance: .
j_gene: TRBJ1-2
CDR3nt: TGTGCCAGCAGTTACTACTGGACAGGCCTTGACGTGTGGTACACCTTC
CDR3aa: CASSYYWTGLDVWYTF

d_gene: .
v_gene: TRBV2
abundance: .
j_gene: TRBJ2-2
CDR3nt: TGTGCCAGCAGTGGTTTAAGGGGAAGGTTAGGGGAGCTGTTTTTT
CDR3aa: CASSGLRGRLGELFF

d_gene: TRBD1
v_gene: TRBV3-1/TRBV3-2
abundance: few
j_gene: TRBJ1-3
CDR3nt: TGTGCCAGCAGCCCAGGGGACAGTTCTGGAAACACCATATATTTT
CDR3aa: CASSPGDSSGNTIYF

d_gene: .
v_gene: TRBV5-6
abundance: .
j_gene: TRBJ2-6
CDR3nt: TGTGCCAGCAGCTTAGCAGGGGCCGGGGCCAACGTCCTGACTTTC
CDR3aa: CASSLAGAGANVLTF

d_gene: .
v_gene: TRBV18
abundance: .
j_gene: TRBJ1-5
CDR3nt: TGTGCCAGCTCATCGACAGAGAATCAGCCCCAGCATTTT
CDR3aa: CASSSTENQPQHF